Detailed here is one T cell receptor (beta chain). A few counts support this clonotype. Its binding antigen is unknown. Base-call qualities are not available, and no considerably larger clone is one nucleotide away. The data stem from a study of blood T cells in healthy people across ages (dated by TCRdb to about 2015). Regarding the study in general: In model experiments, template switching captured about one uniquely barcoded TCR beta cDNA molecule for every two T cells. For two donors (one aged 18 to 30 and one aged 80 or older), the study analyzed two additional independent replicas of 1 million unique cDNA reads from the same blood draw. Four age groups were formed from the donors: young (average around 15 years), middle-aged (approximately 39), aged (over 55) and long-lived (82). The study measured age-related changes in TCR beta repertoire diversity using deep sequencing normalized with unique cDNA molecular identifiers. The paper's findings and limits, for the study overall: Because profiling used bulk unsorted PBMCs, naive and antigen-experienced compartments could not be compared conclusively. The long-lived group showed more naive CD4+ T cells, fewer expanded clones and increased TCR diversity than the aged group, suggesting age selection. Estimates of total diversity based on one million sequenced T cells were regarded as lower bounds and as underestimates. Observed TCR beta diversity per million T cells fell roughly linearly with age, and a significant reduction was already apparent by age about 38. The percentage of naive T cells measured by flow cytometry correlated strongly with observed TCR beta diversity. Donor CMV infection status was unknown, potentially confounding age-related changes in expanded clonotypes.

Systemically healthy Caucasian individuals from Russia, roughly 40 in total and aged about 6 to 100 years, were included as donors. Approximately 10 milliliters of peripheral blood were collected from each donor into EDTA-treated Vacutainer tubes. Ficoll-Paque density-gradient centrifugation was used to isolate PBMCs, with at least 6 million obtained per sample. Trizol reagent was used to extract total RNA from the PBMCs, yielding at least 5 micrograms per sample. For every donor, an aliquot of PBMCs went through flow cytometry to measure the percentages of naive CD45RAhigh/CD27high T cells. The library was produced with 5' RACE. Data came from an Illumina HiSeq 2500. A second PCR of about 6 to 12 cycles was run with a J-beta primer mix and a sample-barcoded 5' primer. A template-switch 5' adaptor carrying 12 random nucleotides introduced a unique molecular identifier onto each TCR beta cDNA molecule. At least 3 million CDR3-containing paired-end reads were obtained from each sample. First-strand cDNA was synthesized from all RNA with the Mint cDNA synthesis kit, primed by a TRBC-specific oligonucleotide. All cDNA was treated with uracil-DNA glycosylase and then went through a first 18-cycle PCR with the universal primers M1SS and BC2_uni_R. In the authors' own workflow: Each sample was normalized by randomly selecting 1 million high-quality reads, each carrying a distinct molecular identifier. Reads with shared molecular identifiers were discarded instead of being binned into consensus sequences. MiTCR, run with a Q25 quality threshold and the strictest error-elimination algorithm, handled CDR3 identification, clonotype clustering and error correction. A nonparametric unseen species model using Euler transformation provided a lower-bound estimate of total TCR beta diversity. In TCRdb, the public reads were trimmed at Q25 with fastp and aligned with MiXCR, with productive beta chains retained. All rows with the same CDR3 protein become a single entry with the most common DNA and genes. None of the V and J calls come from the authors' own analysis; TCRdb made them. Recorded for this sample are about 570,000 distinct CDR3 sequences; around 27% of them occurred a single time. In total, the top ten clones hold approximately 4% of the sample.

V is cut by 9 bases and J by 3 bases, and the space between the germline ends is 12 bases. Including the terminal cysteine and phenylalanine, the CDR3 comprises 13 residues. Kept here is only the CDR3 DNA, which spans 39 bases and is read in frame from base 1. For CDR1 and CDR2, the germline V gene lists ENHRY and SYGVKD. These data are also associated with another study on T cells of mothers and their children. That second publication adds: Nine systemically healthy Caucasian individuals served as donors, namely three mothers together with their six children. cDNA synthesis consumed the entire amount of extracted RNA, loaded at 1.5 ug RNA in each 15 ul reaction. Sample barcodes and 2-4 random nucleotides were added via the M1S primer in the second PCR. Over 9 million TCR beta CDR3 reads came from each mother, compared with about 3.2 million reads from each child. Thymic selection shapes the output of TCR recombination in a similar way in related and unrelated pairs, and inherited differences have a minor effect. Normalized repertoire overlap was always found to be slightly, but never significantly, higher in related mother-child pairs than in unrelated mother-child pairs. No persistent microchimeric T cell clones were found, with a detection sensitivity of 85 to 100 clones per million clonotypes. Deep NGS was used in the study to compare the TCR beta repertoires of mothers and children and to look for features that separate related mother-child pairs from unrelated individuals. Mothers averaged around 43 +/- 4 years of age and children averaged around 10 +/- 4 years. After adapter ligation with NEBNext reagents, the libraries were sequenced on Illumina HiSeq 2000 with 100+100 nt paired-end reads. To prevent cross-contamination, the mother and child libraries were prepared a month apart and were sequenced in separate runs. For each donor, between 500,000 and 2,000,000 distinct TCR beta clonotypes were identified. Naive TCR beta clonotypes were estimated from low-frequency clonotypes matched to each donor's FACS-determined naive share, without sorting.

The sequence links TRBV10-3 to TRBJ1-3; TRBD1 is perhaps the D gene, given 5 matching bases. The source material was blood. This clonotype was sampled from a boy younger than 10 in good health. The CDR3 here reads CAIYSRVGNTIYF. The nucleotide sequence reads TGTGCCATTTATAGCAGGGTTGGAAACACCATATATTTT.